The text below deals with one T cell receptor (beta chain). The data were obtained in a study of cytomegalovirus exposure and HLA in healthy donors. Clones were read by immunoSEQ multiplex PCR, and TCRdb kept only the in-frame ones, dropping some. The sample lists over 85,000 clones; roughly 84% were seen once. This CDR3 is 15 amino acids long. V lost 4 bases and J lost 5; bases outside the gene matches: 11. Germline V CDR1 and CDR2: GTSNPN, SVGIG (reference sequence). Source material: PBMCs. The genes are TRBV30 and TRBJ1-5, with 7 bases matching TRBD1. The sequence was collected from a woman aged 18 to 35 in good health and CMV-seropositive. CDR3 bases: TGTGCCTGGAAGAGACAGGGAGAGGGGGATCAGCCCCAGCATTTT. Its translation: CAWKRQGEGDQPQHF.